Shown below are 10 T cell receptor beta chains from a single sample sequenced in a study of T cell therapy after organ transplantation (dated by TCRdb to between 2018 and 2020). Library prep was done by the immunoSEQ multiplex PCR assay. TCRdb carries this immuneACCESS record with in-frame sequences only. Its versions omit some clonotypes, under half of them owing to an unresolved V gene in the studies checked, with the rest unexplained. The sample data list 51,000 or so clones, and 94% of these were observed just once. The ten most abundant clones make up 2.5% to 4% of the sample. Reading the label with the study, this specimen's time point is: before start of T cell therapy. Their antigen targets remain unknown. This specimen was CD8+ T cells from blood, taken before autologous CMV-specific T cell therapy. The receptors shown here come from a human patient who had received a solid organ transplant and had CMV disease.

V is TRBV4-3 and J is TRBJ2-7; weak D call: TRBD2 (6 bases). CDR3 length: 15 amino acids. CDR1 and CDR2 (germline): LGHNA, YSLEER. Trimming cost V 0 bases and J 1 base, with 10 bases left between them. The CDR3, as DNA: TGCGCCAGCAGCCAAGATCGGGGGAGATCCTACGAGCAGTACTTC. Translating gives CASSQDRGRSYEQYF.

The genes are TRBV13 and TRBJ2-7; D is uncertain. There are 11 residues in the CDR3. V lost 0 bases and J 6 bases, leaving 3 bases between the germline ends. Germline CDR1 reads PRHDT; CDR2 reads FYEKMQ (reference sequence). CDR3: CASSLGREQYF. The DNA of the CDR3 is TGTGCCAGCAGCTTAGGGCGCGAGCAGTACTTC.

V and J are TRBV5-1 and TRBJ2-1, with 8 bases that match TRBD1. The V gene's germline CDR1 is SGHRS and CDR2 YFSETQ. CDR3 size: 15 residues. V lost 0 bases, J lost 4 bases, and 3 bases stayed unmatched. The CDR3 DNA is TGCGCCAGCAGCTTGGGACAGGGGATGTACAATGAGCAGTTCTTC. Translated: CASSLGQGMYNEQFF.

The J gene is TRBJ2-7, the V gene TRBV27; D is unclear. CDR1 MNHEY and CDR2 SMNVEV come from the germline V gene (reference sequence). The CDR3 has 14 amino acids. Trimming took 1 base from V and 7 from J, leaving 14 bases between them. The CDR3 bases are TGTGCCAGCAGTTTATTTCTGGGTTCGTATGAGCAGTACTTC. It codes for CASSLFLGSYEQYF.

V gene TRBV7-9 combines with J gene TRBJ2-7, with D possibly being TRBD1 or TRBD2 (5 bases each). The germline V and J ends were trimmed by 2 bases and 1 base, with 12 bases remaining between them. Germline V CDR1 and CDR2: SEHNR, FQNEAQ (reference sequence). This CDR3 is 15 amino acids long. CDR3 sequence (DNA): TGTGCCAGCAGCTTACAAGGGACCAGTTCCTACGAGCAGTACTTC. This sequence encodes CASSLQGTSSYEQYF.

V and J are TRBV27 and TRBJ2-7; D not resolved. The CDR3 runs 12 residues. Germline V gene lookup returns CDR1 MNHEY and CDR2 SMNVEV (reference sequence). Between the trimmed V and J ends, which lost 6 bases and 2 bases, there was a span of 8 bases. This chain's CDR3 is CASRPSPYEQYF. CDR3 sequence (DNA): TGTGCCAGCAGGCCCTCCCCCTACGAGCAGTACTTC.

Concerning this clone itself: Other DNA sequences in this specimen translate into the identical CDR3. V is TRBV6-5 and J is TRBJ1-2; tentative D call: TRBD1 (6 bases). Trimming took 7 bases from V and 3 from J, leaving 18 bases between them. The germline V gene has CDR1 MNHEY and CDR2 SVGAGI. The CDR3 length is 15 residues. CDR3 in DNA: TGTGCCAGCACCCCGACTGAGACAGGACACTATGGCTACACCTTC. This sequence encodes CASTPTETGHYGYTF.

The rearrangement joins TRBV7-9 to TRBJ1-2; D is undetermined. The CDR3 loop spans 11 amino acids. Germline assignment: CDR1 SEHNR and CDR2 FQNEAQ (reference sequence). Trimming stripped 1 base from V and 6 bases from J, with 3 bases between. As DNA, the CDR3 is TGTGCCAGCAGCTTAGAGGATGGCTACACCTTC. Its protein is CASSLEDGYTF.

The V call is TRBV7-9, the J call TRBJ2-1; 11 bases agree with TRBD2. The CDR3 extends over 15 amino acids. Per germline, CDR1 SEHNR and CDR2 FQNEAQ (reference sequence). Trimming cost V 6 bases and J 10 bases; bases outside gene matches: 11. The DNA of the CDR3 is TGTGCCAGCAGGGAAACTAGCGGGAGTCTCGACGAGCAGTTCTTC. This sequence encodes CASRETSGSLDEQFF.

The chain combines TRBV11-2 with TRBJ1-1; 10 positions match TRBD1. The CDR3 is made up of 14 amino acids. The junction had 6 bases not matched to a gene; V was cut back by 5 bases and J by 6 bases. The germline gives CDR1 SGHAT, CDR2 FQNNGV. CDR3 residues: CASSARQGAPEAFF. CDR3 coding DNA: TGTGCCAGCAGCGCCCGACAGGGGGCCCCTGAAGCTTTCTTT.